This TCR beta chain was identified in a study of blood T cells in healthy people across ages (dated by TCRdb to between 2014 and 2017). Study-wide context: In model experiments, template switching captured about one uniquely barcoded TCR beta cDNA molecule for every two T cells. Two additional independent replicas of 1 million unique cDNA reads from the same blood draw were analyzed for two donors (one aged 18 to 30 and one aged 80 or older). To avoid experimental bias, donors of different ages were spread randomly across the sequencing lanes. Four age groups were formed from the donors: young (average about 17 years), middle-aged (approximately 40), aged (approximately 60) and long-lived (more than 75). The study measured age-related changes in TCR beta repertoire diversity using deep sequencing normalized with unique cDNA molecular identifiers. The paper as a whole reports these results and caveats: Estimates of total diversity based on one million sequenced T cells were regarded as lower bounds and as underestimates. Compared with the aged group, more naive CD4+ T cells, fewer expanded clones and increased TCR diversity were shown by the long-lived group, suggesting age selection. Since profiling was done on bulk unsorted PBMCs, naive and antigen-experienced compartments could not be conclusively compared. Observed TCR beta diversity per million T cells fell roughly linearly with age, and a significant reduction was already apparent by age around 40. There was a strong correlation between observed TCR beta diversity and the percentage of naive T cells measured by flow cytometry. The CMV infection status of donors was not known, potentially confounding age-related changes in expanded clonotypes.

Deletion took 2 bases off V and 3 bases off J, with a span of 10 bases between the germline ends. Reading from cysteine to phenylalanine, the CDR3 counts 14 amino acids. Only the CDR3 region is kept as DNA, spanning 42 bases read in frame from base 1. CDR1 and CDR2 were assigned from the germline V gene as SGHTA and FQGNSA. The donors were some 36 Caucasian individuals from Russia, aged roughly 6 to 95 years, who were systemically healthy. Ten milliliters of peripheral blood were drawn from each donor into EDTA-treated Vacutainer tubes. PBMCs were isolated by Ficoll-Paque density-gradient centrifugation, with at least 6.5 million obtained per sample. Total RNA was extracted from PBMCs with Trizol reagent, with at least 5.5 micrograms obtained per sample. For every donor, an aliquot of PBMCs went through flow cytometry to measure the percentages of naive CD45RAhigh/CD27high T cells. With regard to this clonotype: Its binding antigen is unknown. The record has no base qualities; no much larger clone is one base away.

Library prep was done by 5' RACE. A second about 6 to 11 cycle PCR used a sample-barcoded 5' primer and a J-beta primer mix. A template-switch 5' adaptor carrying 12 random nucleotides introduced a unique molecular identifier onto each TCR beta cDNA molecule. At least 2.5 million CDR3-containing paired-end reads were obtained from each sample. First-strand cDNA was synthesized from all RNA with the Mint cDNA synthesis kit, primed by a TRBC-specific oligonucleotide. Following uracil-DNA glycosylase treatment, all cDNA underwent a first 18-cycle PCR with the universal primers M1SS and BC2_uni_R. For the original study's pipeline: Normalization of each sample was performed by random selection of 1 million high-quality reads, each carrying a distinct molecular identifier. Reads sharing molecular identifiers were discarded rather than binned into consensus sequences. MiTCR, set to a Q25 quality threshold and the strictest error-elimination algorithm, was used for CDR3 identification, clonotype clustering and error correction. A nonparametric unseen species model with Euler transformation was used to estimate lower-bound total TCR beta diversity. The public reads were quality trimmed at Q25 with fastp and then assembled into clones with MiXCR by TCRdb, keeping productive beta chains. Rows with a matching CDR3 protein are joined into one entry that keeps the most common DNA and genes. Clone size and V and J calls follow TCRdb, not the original study. The sample records over 1,500,000 distinct CDR3 sequences, around 42% of which are singletons. Of the sample, 20% to 25% is held by the ten largest clones.

Here the chain combines TRBV7-2 and TRBJ1-1; the D gene is unclear. Material: blood. The source is a human donor in good health. The CDR3 reads CASSLRFSHTEAFF. The sequenced DNA: TGTGCCAGCAGCTTAAGGTTCTCGCACACTGAAGCTTTCTTT.